The clone carrying this T cell receptor beta chain turned up a few times. What it binds is not known. This specimen belongs to a study of identical twins. Findings and limits, study-wide: Researchers reported weaker excess twin sharing in beta out-of-frame sequences. Whereas memory repertoires showed no such difference, abundant cord blood beta clonotypes carried fewer insertions. Modelling approaches yielded underestimates of out-of-frame TCR alpha sharing between monozygotic twins.

In TCRdb, the 5' RACE reads were re-called with MiXCR into one record per CDR3 protein. Among a few hundred thousand distinct CDR3 sequences listed, 8.5% to 9.5% were seen once. Germline-derived CDR1 and CDR2 are SGHKS and YYEKEE (reference sequence). CDR3 length: 14 amino acids. The junction had 8 bases not matched to a gene; V was cut back by 4 bases and J by 10 bases. These same data were also listed under a study on yellow fever vaccine responses in identical twins.

The sample comprised CD8+ T cells sorted from blood. The chain uses TRBV5-5 and TRBJ1-6; 7 positions match TRBD1. This TCR derives from a woman between 18 and 29 years old in good health. The CDR3 DNA reads TGTGCCAGCAGCGGACAGGACGAGGACTCACCCCTCCACTTT. This codes for CASSGQDEDSPLHF.